This passage covers 17 T cell receptor beta chains from one sample sequenced in a study of cytotoxic CD8 clonotypes in ibrutinib-treated CLL. Repertoires were generated with immunoSEQ multiplex PCR, while TCRdb's copy carries only in-frame clones and drops some. The repertoire holds some 160,000 clones, with roughly 86% as singletons. Sequenced here: PBMCs, sampled after 12 months of ibrutinib treatment. The source of these receptors is a human donor with chronic lymphocytic leukemia.

This sequence joins TRBV7-3 and TRBJ2-3; 9 bases match TRBD1. The CDR3 totals 16 residues. The J segment lost 2 bases and the V segment lost 1 base, leaving 4 bases of the junction unmatched. CDR1 is SGHTA and CDR2 is FQGTGA in the germline V gene. CDR3 sequence: CASSLSTGGPTDTQYF. Here the CDR3 DNA reads TGTGCCAGCAGCTTAAGCACAGGGGGCCCCACAGATACGCAGTATTTT.

The chain's CDR3 is CASSPRTGGDEQYF. DNA for the CDR3: TGTGCCAGCAGCCCTAGGACAGGGGGTGACGAGCAGTACTTC. V is TRBV7-2 and J is TRBJ2-7; TRBD1 matches at 10 bases. From germline, CDR1 is SGHTA and CDR2 FQGNSA. V was pared by 5 bases and J by 5 bases, with 6 bases of the junction left unmatched. This CDR3 is 14 amino acids long.

This clone was counted a few times. The chain has TRBV30 and TRBJ1-5; D may be TRBD1 (6 bases). Germline V gene sequence: CDR1 GTSNPN, CDR2 SVGIG (reference sequence). The V end lost 0 bases, the J end lost 5 bases, and 20 bases lay between the germline ends. This CDR3 has 17 amino acids. DNA of the CDR3: TGTGCCTGGAGTGTAGCAGGGGCTGGGGGGGCTTATCAGCCCCAGCATTTT. Translation: CAWSVAGAGGAYQPQHF.

The chain couples TRBV2 to TRBJ1-5; D gene uncertain. Germline CDR1 reads SNHLY; CDR2 reads FYNNEI. V lost 2 bases, J lost 9 bases, and 5 bases lay in between. This CDR3 is built from 11 residues. The CDR3 DNA follows: TGTGCCAGCAGTGAAAGCGGGCCCCAGCATTTT. Amino acids: CASSESGPQHF.

The gene calls are TRBV19 and TRBJ2-3; 9 nucleotides align to TRBD2. The germline gives CDR1 LNHDA, CDR2 SQIVND (reference sequence). The V and J ends lost 7 bases and 4 bases, in that order; junction bases with no gene match: 27. The CDR3 is 21 residues long. CDR3 protein: CASTHTGFGGLAGVDADTQYF. The CDR3 bases are TGTGCCAGTACCCATACAGGGTTCGGCGGGTTAGCGGGAGTCGACGCAGATACGCAGTATTTT.

This chain joins TRBV6-6 and TRBJ1-4; no clear D. Trimming took 7 bases from V and 3 from J, leaving 12 bases between them. The CDR3 sequence is 14 residues long. CDR1 MNHNY and CDR2 SVGAGI come from the germline V gene (reference sequence). The CDR3 spells CASKNSASNEKLFF. In nucleotides, the CDR3 is TGTGCCAGCAAAAACAGTGCGTCTAATGAAAAACTGTTTTTT.

The chain has TRBV28 and TRBJ2-1, with D unresolved. The CDR3 has 15 amino acids. Germline lookup yields CDR1 MDHEN and CDR2 SYDVKM. With 6 bases removed from V and 5 bases from J, the gap between germline ends came to 17 bases. In DNA, the CDR3 is TGTGCCAGCAGCTCCAGTGTGGCGCGCAACAATGAGCAGTTCTTC. Residues: CASSSSVARNNEQFF.

The V call is TRBV6-5, the J call TRBJ1-2; tentative D call: TRBD1 (5 bases). V was shortened by 10 bases and J by 5 bases, with 17 bases between the two germline ends. The CDR3 sequence is 13 residues long. Germline values: CDR1 MNHEY, CDR2 SVGAGI. DNA of the CDR3: TGTGCCACCCGGGGCAGGGAGTCTTATGGCTACACCTTC. Translating gives CATRGRESYGYTF.

The CDR3 reads CASMGWASGYGYTF. CDR3 nucleotide sequence: TGTGCCAGCATGGGGTGGGCCTCGGGGTATGGCTACACCTTC. V and J are TRBV6-1 and TRBJ1-2; D remains ambiguous. Germline CDR1 is MNHNS and CDR2 is SASEGT. This CDR3 is 14 amino acids long. V lost 7 bases and J 5 bases, leaving 17 bases between the germline ends.

The CDR3 DNA reads TGTGCCAGCAGTGAAGCGGACAGACTAGCTTATGGCTACACCTTC. This codes for CASSEADRLAYGYTF. V is TRBV6-1 and J is TRBJ1-2, with D possibly being TRBD1 (6 bases). The CDR3 consists of 15 residues. Trimming took 0 bases from V and 5 from J, leaving 13 bases between them. Germline-derived CDR1 and CDR2 are MNHNS and SASEGT.

The chain uses TRBV7-2 and TRBJ2-7; unclear D gene. Looked up from germline, CDR1 is SGHTA and CDR2 is FQGNSA. Trimming cost V 0 bases and J 6 bases, with 6 bases left between them. The CDR3 is 12 amino acids. CDR3 loop: CASSLAWSEQYF. Written as DNA, the CDR3 is TGTGCCAGCAGCTTAGCTTGGTCCGAGCAGTACTTC.

CDR3 bases: TGTGCCAGCAGCTTTGAGGGGGGAAACTCCTACAATGAGCAGTTCTTC. It is translated as CASSFEGGNSYNEQFF. V usage is TRBV7-3 and J usage is TRBJ2-1, with D possibly being TRBD1 or TRBD2 (6 bases each). Germline CDR1 and CDR2: SGHTA and FQGTGA. This CDR3 contains 16 residues. V was pared by 3 bases and J by 0 bases, with 12 bases between.

V gene TRBV18 combines with J gene TRBJ2-1; D remains ambiguous. The CDR3 totals 13 residues. Germline values: CDR1 KGHSH, CDR2 LQKENI. Trimming took off 0 bases at V and 8 bases at J, with 8 bases between the two ends. The CDR3 coding sequence is TGTGCCAGCTCACCACCAGACATCCATGAGCAGTTCTTC. Its protein is CASSPPDIHEQFF.

The chain links TRBV6-5 to TRBJ2-7; TRBD1 might be the D (6 bases). Germline-derived CDR1 and CDR2 are MNHEY and SVGAGI. This CDR3 region has 14 residues. The germline V and J ends were trimmed by 0 bases and 3 bases, with 9 bases remaining between them. The CDR3 nucleotides are TGTGCCAGCAGTTACTCCCGAGGGGGCTACGAGCAGTACTTC. It specifies CASSYSRGGYEQYF.

The chain joins TRBV5-8 to TRBJ2-7; no firm D call. Germline V gene lookup returns CDR1 SGHTS and CDR2 YDEGEE. The CDR3 is 13 residues long. Trimming cost V 0 bases and J 9 bases, with 13 bases left between them. CDR3 loop: CASSLVRAVGQYF. CDR3 sequence (DNA): TGTGCCAGCAGCTTGGTCCGGGCCGTTGGGCAGTACTTC.

The CDR3 reads CAILGGTGDYGYTF. The CDR3 DNA reads as TGTGCCATCTTGGGAGGGACAGGGGACTATGGCTACACCTTC. The chain recombines TRBV10-3 with TRBJ1-2; 10 nucleotides agree with TRBD1. There are 14 residues in the CDR3. The germline CDR1 and CDR2 sequences are ENHRY and SYGVKD. After removal of 8 bases from V and 3 bases from J, the junction contained 6 bases not matched to a gene.

In regard to this clone: This same CDR3 is encoded by further DNA sequences in the sample. V is TRBV6-5 and J is TRBJ1-3; D ambiguous. CDR1 MNHEY and CDR2 SVGAGI come from the germline V gene. V was clipped by 0 bases and J by 4 bases, with 7 bases between them. This CDR3 comprises 14 residues. Written as DNA, the CDR3 is TGTGCCAGCAGTTACTCCAGGCAAGGAAACACCATATATTTT. It yields the protein CASSYSRQGNTIYF.